Listed below are T cell receptor beta chains from one sample, sequenced in a study of CD8+CD57+ T cells in acquired aplastic anemia. TCRdb re-called the reads through MiXCR, storing one row per CDR3 protein. The sample consists of about 220,000 distinct CDR3 sequences, 34% of them appearing once. Sequencing input: sorted CD4+, CD8+, or CD8+CD57+ T cells (not recorded which) from PBMCs. Source of these receptors: a human donor in good health, serving as a control. Both conserved end residues are part of each CDR3. The D gene is left open where the match is weak. For some rows the clone size is stated as once, few or many, or as a class when expanded; others skip it.

len: 14
abundance: .
d_gene: .
v_gene: TRBV3-1
j_gene: TRBJ1-1
CDR3aa: CASSQTDGNTEAFF

len: 13
abundance: .
d_gene: .
v_gene: TRBV6-5
j_gene: TRBJ1-1
CDR3aa: CASSYSSPPEAFF

len: 16
abundance: many
d_gene: .
v_gene: TRBV5-1
j_gene: TRBJ1-1
CDR3aa: CASSTKTGPMNTEAFF

len: 16
abundance: many
d_gene: .
v_gene: TRBV7-3
j_gene: TRBJ2-7
CDR3aa: CASSLTFSATVREQYF

len: 15
abundance: .
d_gene: .
v_gene: TRBV14
j_gene: TRBJ2-1
CDR3aa: CASSQVRVSYNEQFF

len: 16
abundance: .
d_gene: TRBD2
v_gene: TRBV20-1
j_gene: TRBJ2-1
CDR3aa: CSASNRRESGWNEQFF

len: 14
abundance: many
d_gene: .
v_gene: TRBV19
j_gene: TRBJ2-7
CDR3aa: CASSRKDSFYEQYF

len: 17
abundance: .
d_gene: TRBD1
v_gene: TRBV25-1
j_gene: TRBJ2-1
CDR3aa: CASSQEGNRGLFNEQFF

len: 14
abundance: many
d_gene: TRBD1
v_gene: TRBV2
j_gene: TRBJ2-7
CDR3aa: CATKLGTANYEQYF

len: 18
abundance: .
d_gene: .
v_gene: TRBV4-1
j_gene: TRBJ2-3
CDR3aa: CASSQGLGAVEPTDTQYF

len: 15
abundance: once
d_gene: TRBD1
v_gene: TRBV19
j_gene: TRBJ2-7
CDR3aa: CASSPDRATSYEQYF

len: 12
abundance: .
d_gene: TRBD2
v_gene: TRBV7-9
j_gene: TRBJ2-3
CDR3aa: CARSGATDTQYF

len: 15
abundance: .
d_gene: TRBD2
v_gene: TRBV15
j_gene: TRBJ2-7
CDR3aa: CAASSSRGGLYEQYF

len: 16
abundance: few
d_gene: .
v_gene: TRBV5-5
j_gene: TRBJ2-2
CDR3aa: CASSLDPSPPNGELFF

len: 15
abundance: many
d_gene: TRBD1
v_gene: TRBV19
j_gene: TRBJ1-2
CDR3aa: CASSIGTGANYGYTF

len: 12
abundance: many
d_gene: .
v_gene: TRBV7-2
j_gene: TRBJ2-1
CDR3aa: CASSLDTAEQFF

len: 15
abundance: .
d_gene: .
v_gene: TRBV7-3
j_gene: TRBJ2-3
CDR3aa: CASSMVGGLTDTQYF

len: 12
abundance: few
d_gene: .
v_gene: TRBV29-1
j_gene: TRBJ1-1
CDR3aa: CSVEGRGERAFF

len: 18
abundance: few
d_gene: .
v_gene: TRBV6-1
j_gene: TRBJ1-2
CDR3aa: CASWSNSGRDTKGYGYTF

len: 14
abundance: .
d_gene: .
v_gene: TRBV27
j_gene: TRBJ1-6
CDR3aa: CASSLDGGRSPLHF

len: 16
abundance: many
d_gene: TRBD1
v_gene: TRBV4-1
j_gene: TRBJ2-7
CDR3aa: CASSQVGQGVRYEQYF

len: 16
abundance: .
d_gene: TRBD1
v_gene: TRBV2
j_gene: TRBJ1-6
CDR3aa: CASSGQGANKNSPLHF

len: 14
abundance: .
d_gene: TRBD1
v_gene: TRBV2
j_gene: TRBJ1-2
CDR3aa: CASSRGQGYRGYTF